This T cell receptor beta chain was found in a study of T cell changes during pregnancy in multiple sclerosis. This table comes from immunoSEQ multiplex PCR, and its TCRdb copy is limited to in-frame clones, with some not included. The sample has 30,000 to 35,000 clones, less than 95% seen once. Trimming cost V 4 bases and J 0 bases, with 13 bases left between them. The CDR3 length is 15 residues. The germline V gene encodes CDR1 MNHEY and CDR2 SVGAGI. The sequences come from CD8+ T cells from peripheral blood mononuclear cells, collected in the first trimester of pregnancy. The source is a female donor with multiple sclerosis, enrolled in a pregnancy study. The V gene is TRBV6-5, the J gene TRBJ2-7; tentatively, D is TRBD1 (5 bases). CDR3 region: CASSSNRFSSYEQYF. In nucleotides, the CDR3 is TGTGCCAGCAGTTCGAACAGGTTTAGCTCCTACGAGCAGTACTTC.